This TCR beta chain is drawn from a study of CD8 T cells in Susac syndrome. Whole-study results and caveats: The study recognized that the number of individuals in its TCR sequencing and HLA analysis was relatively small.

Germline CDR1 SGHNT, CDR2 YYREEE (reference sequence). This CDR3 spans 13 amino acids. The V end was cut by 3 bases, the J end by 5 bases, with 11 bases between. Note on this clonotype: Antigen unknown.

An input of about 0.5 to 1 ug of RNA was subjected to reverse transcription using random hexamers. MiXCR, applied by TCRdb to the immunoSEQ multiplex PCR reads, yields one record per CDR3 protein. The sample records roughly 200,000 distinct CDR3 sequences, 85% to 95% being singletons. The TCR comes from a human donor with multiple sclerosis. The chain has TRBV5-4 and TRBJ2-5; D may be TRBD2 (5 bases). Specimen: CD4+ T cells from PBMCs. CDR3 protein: CASSSTGEETQYF. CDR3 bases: TGTGCCAGCAGCTCCACCGGGGAGGAGACCCAGTACTTC.